The clone carrying this T cell receptor beta chain was seen at least ten times. What it recognizes is unknown. Patients showing uncontrolled infection, other autoimmune disease, pregnancy or lactation were ineligible. Extraction of PBMCs used about 9.2 ml of fresh peripheral blood. This specimen belongs to a study of T cells in Graves' hyperthyroidism and ophthalmopathy. Background on the study: Peripheral blood samples were taken at initial diagnosis, prior to any treatment.

Study results and caveats: For ophthalmopathy, model prediction preceded onset by a median around 7 months.

Amplification yielded TCR beta CDR3 regions, with RNA transcripts as the source. The HTBI primer set served for first-round RT-PCR of the TCR CDR3. Via MiXCR, TCRdb re-called the multiplex PCR reads, giving one row per CDR3 protein. The repertoire has approximately 620,000 distinct CDR3 sequences, 14% of them found once; the top ten carry more than 4.5%. The material sequenced was blood. The source is a woman in her 30s with Graves' hyperthyroidism that later progressed to Graves' ophthalmopathy.

As DNA, the CDR3 is TGTGCCAGCTCACGAGGGGAACAAGAGACCCAGTACTTC. It yields the protein CASSRGEQETQYF. The chain employs TRBV18 and TRBJ2-5, with D perhaps being TRBD1 or TRBD2 (5 bases each). The CDR3 runs 13 residues. Germline V gives CDR1 KGHSH, CDR2 LQKENI. V was cut by 4 bases and J by 2 bases, with 8 bases left in between.